This T cell receptor beta chain was profiled in a study of T cell repertoires in cytomegalovirus infection. Overall study context: HLA-B-restricted CMV epitopes that are well studied, plus recently identified HLA-C-restricted ones, were used by the study. Through public TCR beta signatures, both CMV infection and matching HLA type were indicated.

Overall study results and limits: Cumulative public TCR beta family frequency identified CMV carriers with the relevant HLA. Dominating the ex vivo response were TCR beta clonotypes that were CMV-specific and HLA-C-restricted.

One entry per CDR3 protein, called by TCRdb with MiXCR from the reads. The sample shows 700,000 to 850,000 distinct CDR3 sequences, 32% of them seen only once. Worth noting for this clonotype: Its specificity is unknown.

V was cut by 5 bases and J by 12 bases, with 14 bases left in between. CDR3 length: 12 residues. CDR1 is SEHNR and CDR2 is FQNEAQ in the germline V gene (reference sequence). The clonotype comes from a human donor in good health (CMV status not recorded). Some clones in this sample may be carry-over from other donors' samples. V and J are TRBV7-9 and TRBJ2-1; no clear D gene. Source: cultured CD8+ T cells from PBMCs, taken from culture after CMV antigen stimulation. CDR3 in amino acids: CASSPRWMGQFF. As DNA, the CDR3 is TGTGCCAGCAGCCCGCGGTGGATGGGGCAGTTCTTC.